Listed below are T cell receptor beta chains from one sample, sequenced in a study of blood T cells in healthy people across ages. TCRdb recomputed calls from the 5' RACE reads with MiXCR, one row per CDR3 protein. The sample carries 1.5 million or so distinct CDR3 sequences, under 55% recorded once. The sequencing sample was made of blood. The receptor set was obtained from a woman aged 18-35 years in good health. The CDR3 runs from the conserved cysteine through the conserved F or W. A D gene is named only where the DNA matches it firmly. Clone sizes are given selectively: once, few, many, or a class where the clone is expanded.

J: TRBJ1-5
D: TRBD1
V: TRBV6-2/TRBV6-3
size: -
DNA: TGTGCCAGCAGAAGGGACAGGGGGACTTATAGCAATCAGCCCCAGCATTTT
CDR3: CASRRDRGTYSNQPQHF

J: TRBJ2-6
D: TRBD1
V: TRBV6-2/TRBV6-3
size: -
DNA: TGTGCCAGCAGTCCTGGGGCCTACAGGGGATCTGGGGCCAACGTCCTGACTTTC
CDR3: CASSPGAYRGSGANVLTF

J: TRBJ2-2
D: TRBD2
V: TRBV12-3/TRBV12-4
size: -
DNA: TGTGCCAGCAGATCGGGGGGGTACACCGGGGAGCTGTTTTTT
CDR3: CASRSGGYTGELFF

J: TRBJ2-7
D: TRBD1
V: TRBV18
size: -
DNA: TGTGCCAGCTCCGGACAGGACGACGAGCAGTACTTC
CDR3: CASSGQDDEQYF

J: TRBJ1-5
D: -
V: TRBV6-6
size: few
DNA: TGTGCCAGCAGTGGACGGAACAATCAGCCCCAGCATTTT
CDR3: CASSGRNNQPQHF

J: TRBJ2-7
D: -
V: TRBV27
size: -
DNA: TGTGCCAGCAGTTTTACGACAACGTACGAGCAGTACTTC
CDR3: CASSFTTTYEQYF

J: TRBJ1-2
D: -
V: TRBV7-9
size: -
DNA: TGTGCCAGCAGCTCCTTGACAGAGAACTATGGCTACACCTTC
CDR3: CASSSLTENYGYTF

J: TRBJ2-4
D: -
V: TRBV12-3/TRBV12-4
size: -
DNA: TGTGCCAGCAGTTTCGGGGGCAACGGGCAGTACTTC
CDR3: CASSFGGNGQYF

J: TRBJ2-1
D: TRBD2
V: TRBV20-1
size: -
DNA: TGCAGTGCTACTTACGGGACTAGTCTAAGTGAGCAGTTCTTC
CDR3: CSATYGTSLSEQFF

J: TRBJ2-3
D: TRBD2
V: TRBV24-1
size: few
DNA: TGTGCCACCGGGACTAGCGGCACCATAGGAGATACGCAGTATTTT
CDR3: CATGTSGTIGDTQYF

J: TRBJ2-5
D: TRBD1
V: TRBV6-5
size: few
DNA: TGTGCCAGCAGTTACGAATACCGGGACAGGGACCAAGAGACCCAGTACTTC
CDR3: CASSYEYRDRDQETQYF

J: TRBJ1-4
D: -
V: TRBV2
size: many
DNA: TGTGCCAGCAGAGCGGGGGAGGCGGAAAAACTGTTTTTT
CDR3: CASRAGEAEKLFF

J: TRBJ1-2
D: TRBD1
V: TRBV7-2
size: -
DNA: TGTGCCAGCACCCTTCCGGGACAGGGGGGGGATGGTTACACCTTC
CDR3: CASTLPGQGGDGYTF

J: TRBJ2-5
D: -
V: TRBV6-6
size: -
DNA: TGTGCCAGCAGTTACTCGCCTACCGACAATGAGCAGTACTTC
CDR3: CASSYSPTDNEQYF

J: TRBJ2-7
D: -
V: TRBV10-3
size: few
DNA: TGTGCCATCAGGACCGACGGGGGCCCCTACGAGCAGTACTTC
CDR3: CAIRTDGGPYEQYF

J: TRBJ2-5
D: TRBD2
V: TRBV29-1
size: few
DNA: TGCAGCGTGGCGGGGGGAACCCAAGGGACCCAGTACTTC
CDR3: CSVAGGTQGTQYF

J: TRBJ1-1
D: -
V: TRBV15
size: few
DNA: TGTGCCACCAGCATCTCCCCGAACACTGAAGCTTTCTTT
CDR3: CATSISPNTEAFF

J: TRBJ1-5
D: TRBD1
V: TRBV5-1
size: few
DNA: TGCGCCAGCAGCTCGACAGGGAACGGTCAGCCCCAGCATTTT
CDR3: CASSSTGNGQPQHF

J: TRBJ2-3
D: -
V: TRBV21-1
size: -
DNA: TGTGCCAGCATCCCACCGGGGTTTGGCACAGATACGCAGTATTTT
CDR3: CASIPPGFGTDTQYF

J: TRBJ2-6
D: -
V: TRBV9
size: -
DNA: TGTGCCAGCAGCCCCTCCACAGTAGGCACCACCCACGTCATCTCTGGGGCCAACGTCCTGACTTTC
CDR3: CASSPSTVGTTHVISGANVLTF

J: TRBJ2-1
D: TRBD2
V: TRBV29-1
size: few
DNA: TGCAGCGTTGAATTGCGGGAGGCCAAGGGCGGGTTCTTC
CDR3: CSVELREAKGGFF

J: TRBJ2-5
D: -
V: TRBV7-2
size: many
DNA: TGTGCCAGCAGCCGACAGAAGACAGAGACCCAGTACTTC
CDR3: CASSRQKTETQYF

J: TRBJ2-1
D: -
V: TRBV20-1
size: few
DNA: TGCAGTGGCCAGGGGAGGCACAATGAGCAGTTCTTC
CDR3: CSGQGRHNEQFF

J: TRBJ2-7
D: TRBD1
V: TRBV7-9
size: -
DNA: TGTGCCAGCAGCGCCGACAGGGCCGACATTTCCTACGAGCAGTACTTC
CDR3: CASSADRADISYEQYF

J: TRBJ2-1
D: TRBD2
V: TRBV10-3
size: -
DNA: TGTGCCATCAGTGAAGACCTAGCGGGTGTTAATGAGCAGTTCTTC
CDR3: CAISEDLAGVNEQFF

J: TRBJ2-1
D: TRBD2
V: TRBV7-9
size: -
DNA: TGTGCCAGCAGCTCTTTCACCTTAGCGGGCCGCTCCTACAATGAGCAGTTCTTC
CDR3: CASSSFTLAGRSYNEQFF

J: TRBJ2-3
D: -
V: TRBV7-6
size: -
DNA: TGTGCCAGCAGCTTAAAGGGGGCGGGAAGCACAGATACGCAGTATTTT
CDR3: CASSLKGAGSTDTQYF

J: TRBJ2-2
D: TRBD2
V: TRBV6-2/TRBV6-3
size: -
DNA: TGTGCCAGCAGTCGGACTAGGGGGGAGCTGTTTTTT
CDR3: CASSRTRGELFF

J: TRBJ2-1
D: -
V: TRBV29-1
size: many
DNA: TGCAGCGTTGGATTTAATGAGCAGTTCTTC
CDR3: CSVGFNEQFF

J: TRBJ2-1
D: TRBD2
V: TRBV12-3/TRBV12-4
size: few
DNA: TGTGCCACCACGGGACTAGAAACTTACAATGAGCAGTTCTTC
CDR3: CATTGLETYNEQFF

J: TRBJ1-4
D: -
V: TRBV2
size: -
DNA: TGTGCCAGCAGTGAAGGGCCAGGGGTTCTTGAAAAACTGTTTTTT
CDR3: CASSEGPGVLEKLFF

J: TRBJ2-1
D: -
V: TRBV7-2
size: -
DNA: TGTGCCAGCAGCCCACAGCCGAGCCCATTTCGTAGTGAGCAGTTCTTC
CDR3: CASSPQPSPFRSEQFF

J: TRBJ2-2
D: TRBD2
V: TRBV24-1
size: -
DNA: TGTGCCACCAGTCCTAGCGGGAGGGACACCGGGGAGCTGTTTTTT
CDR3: CATSPSGRDTGELFF

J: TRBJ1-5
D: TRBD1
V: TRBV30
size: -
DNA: TGTGCCTGGAGTGTGCTAGGGGGCGATCAGCCCCAGCATTTT
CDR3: CAWSVLGGDQPQHF

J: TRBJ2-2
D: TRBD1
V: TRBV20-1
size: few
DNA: TGCAGTGCTAGAGATGTAGGGACAGGGGGCGCCGGCACCGGGGAGCTGTTTTTT
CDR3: CSARDVGTGGAGTGELFF

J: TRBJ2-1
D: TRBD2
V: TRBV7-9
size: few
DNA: TGTGCCAGCAGCCCAGGACTAGCGGAGTCCAATGAGCAGTTCTTC
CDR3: CASSPGLAESNEQFF

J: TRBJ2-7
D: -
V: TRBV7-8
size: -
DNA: TGTGCCAGCAGCTCCAATAGGGACATAATGAGGGAGCAGTACTTC
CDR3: CASSSNRDIMREQYF

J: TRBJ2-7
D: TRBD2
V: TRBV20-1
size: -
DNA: TGCAGTGGGAAGACTAGCGGGGGGCCTCGGAGCCACGAGCAGTACTTC
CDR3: CSGKTSGGPRSHEQYF

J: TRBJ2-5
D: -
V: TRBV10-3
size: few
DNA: TGTGCCATCAGTGCCATGTCAGAACAAGAGACCCAGTACTTC
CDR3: CAISAMSEQETQYF

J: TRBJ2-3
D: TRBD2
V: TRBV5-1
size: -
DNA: TGCGCCAGCAGCTTGAGTTCTAGCGGGGTTATGGATACGCAGTATTTT
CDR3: CASSLSSSGVMDTQYF

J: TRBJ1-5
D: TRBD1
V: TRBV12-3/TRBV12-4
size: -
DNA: TGTGCCAGCAGTCCGCAAGGGGACAGTACCTATAGCAATCAGCCCCAGCATTTT
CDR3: CASSPQGDSTYSNQPQHF

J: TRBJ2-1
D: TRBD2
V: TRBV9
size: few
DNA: TGTGCCAGCAGCTTCCCCTCGGGACTAGCGACTAATGAGCAGTTCTTC
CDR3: CASSFPSGLATNEQFF

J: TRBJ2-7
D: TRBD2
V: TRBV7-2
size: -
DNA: TGTGCCAGCAGCATCAGAGCGGGAGAGGTTTCCTACGAGCAGTACTTC
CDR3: CASSIRAGEVSYEQYF

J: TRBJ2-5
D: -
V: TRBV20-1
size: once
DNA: TGCAGTGCTGGCCCCCGGGAGACCCAGTACTTC
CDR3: CSAGPRETQYF

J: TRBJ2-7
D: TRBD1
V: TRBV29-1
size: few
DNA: TGCAGCGTTAACAGGGGTTCTCTGGGGGAGCAGTACTTC
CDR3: CSVNRGSLGEQYF

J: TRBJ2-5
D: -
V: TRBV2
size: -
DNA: TGTGCCAGCAGTGAGGGGGTAGGGTCGACCCAGTACTTC
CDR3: CASSEGVGSTQYF

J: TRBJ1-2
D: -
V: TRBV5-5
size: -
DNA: TGTGCCAGCAGCTTGGCGGTAGGGTCCTACTATGGCTACACCTTC
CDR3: CASSLAVGSYYGYTF

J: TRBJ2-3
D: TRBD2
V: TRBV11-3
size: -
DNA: TGTGCCAGCAGCTTAGCTTCGGGCGGGAGTGGCACAGATACGCAGTATTTT
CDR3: CASSLASGGSGTDTQYF

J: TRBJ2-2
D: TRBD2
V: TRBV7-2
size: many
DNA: TGTGCCAGCAGCTTAGGGGCCGGGACTAGCATCACCGGGGAGCTGTTTTTT
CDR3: CASSLGAGTSITGELFF

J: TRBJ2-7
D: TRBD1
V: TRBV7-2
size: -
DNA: TGTGCCAGCAGCTGGCCGGGACAGGGGTTCTACGAGCAGTACTTC
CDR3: CASSWPGQGFYEQYF

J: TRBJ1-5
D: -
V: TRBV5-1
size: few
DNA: TGCGCCAGCAGACCATTCCCGCTGAGCAATCAGCCCCAGCATTTT
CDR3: CASRPFPLSNQPQHF